The clone carrying this TCR beta chain is a singleton in its sample. The CDR3 contains 14 residues. The V and J ends lost 4 bases and 2 bases respectively, with 9 bases between them. Germline lookup yields CDR1 KGHSH and CDR2 LQKENI. This table comes from immunoSEQ multiplex PCR, and its TCRdb copy is limited to in-frame clones, with some not included. The sample shows 200,000 or so clones, approximately 80% of them seen only once. This record belongs to a study of blood T cell repertoires in COVID-19. Study-wide background: In each case, the material was cDNA or gDNA derived from T cells, B-cell-depleted T cells, or PBMCs.

The gene calls are TRBV18 and TRBJ1-5, with a tentative D call TRBD1 (5 bases). The TCR was taken from a man aged 55 to 70 who had recovered from COVID-19. The sequencing input was PBMCs or T cells enriched from blood (not recorded which). CDR3 DNA sequence: TGTGCCAGCTCACAGGGGTCGCGCAATCAGCCCCAGCATTTT. Translating it yields CASSQGSRNQPQHF.